This T cell receptor beta chain came from a study of brain metastases from non-small cell lung cancer. General observations from the study: TCR repertoires overlapped largely between brain metastases and matched primaries. Fewer infiltrating T cells were found in brain metastases than primaries. Compared with their matched primary tumors, around 60% of brain metastases showed expanded T-cell clones.

Note on this clone: The antigen is unknown.

TCRdb's table, derived via immunoSEQ multiplex PCR, lists solely in-frame clones and lacks some. The sample shows 13,000 to 15,000 clones, about 80% of them seen only once. The length of the CDR3 is 17 residues. The germline V gene has CDR1 LNHNV and CDR2 YYDKDF (reference sequence). Trimming removed 2 bases from V and 7 bases from J; junction bases left unmatched: 12. The sample consisted of primary lung tumor tissue. This clonotype originated in a donor at least 40 years old with non-small cell lung cancer. The chain carries TRBV15 and TRBJ2-2; 8 nucleotides agree with TRBD2. CDR3 sequence reads: CATSRRAVAGLDGELFF. In DNA, the CDR3 is TGTGCCACCAGCAGAAGGGCTGTAGCGGGGCTTGACGGGGAGCTGTTTTTT.